This T cell receptor (beta chain) was sequenced in a study of blood T cell repertoires in COVID-19. Study at large: Spain, Italy and the United States supplied samples that represented acute and convalescent COVID-19. Sample material is recorded as cDNA or gDNA derived from T cells, B-cell-depleted T cells, or PBMCs.

Original processing methods: Reference gene primer amplification gave nucleated cell count estimates. Repertoires were generated with immunoSEQ multiplex PCR, while TCRdb's copy carries only in-frame clones and drops some. V, J and clone size reflect that table, while D and trimming were determined from the DNA. This sample has fewer than 250,000 clones, with about four fifths found just once. The V gene end was trimmed by 6 bases and the J gene end by 2 bases; junction bases not matched to a gene: 4. Germline V gives CDR1 MNHEY, CDR2 SVGAGI. The CDR3 is 14 amino acids. The sequencing sample was made of peripheral blood. V usage is TRBV6-5 and J usage is TRBJ2-7; 10 bases align to TRBD1. The receptor was derived from a woman aged 45-59 years with acute or convalescent COVID-19. The CDR3 nucleotides are TGTGCCAGCAGGCGAGGACAGGGGGCCTACGAGCAGTACTTC. Protein: CASRRGQGAYEQYF.